The T cell receptor beta chain described here comes from a study of shared clonotypes between healthy human individuals. Clones were read by immunoSEQ multiplex PCR, and TCRdb kept only the in-frame ones, dropping some. Here the sample spans about 2.4 million clones, 93% being singletons. The CDR3 totals 16 residues. CDR1 and CDR2 (germline): MGHRA, YSYEKL. Trimming stripped 2 bases from V and 4 bases from J, with 15 bases between. J is TRBJ1-3 and V is TRBV4-1; D is perhaps TRBD1 (6 bases). The sequence was obtained from a man aged 18 to 35 in good health. Some clones in this sample may be carry-over from other donors' samples. What was sequenced was naive CD4+ T cells from PBMCs. Subset: CD45RA+ positively selected. This CDR3 is CASSQPAGESGNTIYF. The CDR3 DNA reads as TGCGCCAGCAGCCAACCGGCAGGGGAATCAGGAAACACCATATATTTT.